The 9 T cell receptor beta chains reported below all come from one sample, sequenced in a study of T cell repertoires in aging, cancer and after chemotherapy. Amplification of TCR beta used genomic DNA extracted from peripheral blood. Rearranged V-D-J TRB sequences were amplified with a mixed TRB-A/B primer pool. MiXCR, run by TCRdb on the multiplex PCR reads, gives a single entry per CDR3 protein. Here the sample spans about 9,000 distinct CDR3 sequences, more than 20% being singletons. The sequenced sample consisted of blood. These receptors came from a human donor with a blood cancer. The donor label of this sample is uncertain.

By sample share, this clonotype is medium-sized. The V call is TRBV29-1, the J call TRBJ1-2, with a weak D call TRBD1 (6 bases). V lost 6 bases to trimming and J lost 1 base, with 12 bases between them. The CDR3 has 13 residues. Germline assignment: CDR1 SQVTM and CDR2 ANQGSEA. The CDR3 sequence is CSVEGVRNYGYTF. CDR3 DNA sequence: TGCAGCGTCGAGGGGGTTCGTAACTATGGCTACACCTTC.

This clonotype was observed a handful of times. The CDR3 region has the DNA TGTGCCAGCAGTCCCCAGACAAGAGGAGGCTACACCTTC. It encodes CASSPQTRGGYTF. The genes are TRBV7-9 and TRBJ1-2; D gene uncertain. V was cut by 6 bases and J by 8 bases, with 16 bases left in between. Germline values: CDR1 SEHNR, CDR2 FQNEAQ (reference sequence). The CDR3 runs to 13 residues.

The CDR3 coding sequence is TGCGCCAGCAGACTTCCCTCTGGGGCCAACGTCCTGACTTTC. Amino acid sequence: CASRLPSGANVLTF. The chain couples TRBV5-1 to TRBJ2-6; D unresolved. The CDR3 loop spans 14 amino acids. V was cut by 5 bases and J by 0 bases, with 6 bases left in between. Germline lookup yields CDR1 SGHRS and CDR2 YFSETQ.

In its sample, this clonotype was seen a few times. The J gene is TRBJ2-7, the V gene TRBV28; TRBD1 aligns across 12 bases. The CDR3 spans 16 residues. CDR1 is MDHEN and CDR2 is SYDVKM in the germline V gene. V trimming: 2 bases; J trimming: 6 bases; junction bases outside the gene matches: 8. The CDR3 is CASSLVTGTGGVEQYF. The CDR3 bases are TGTGCCAGCAGTTTAGTAACCGGGACAGGGGGCGTCGAGCAGTACTTC.

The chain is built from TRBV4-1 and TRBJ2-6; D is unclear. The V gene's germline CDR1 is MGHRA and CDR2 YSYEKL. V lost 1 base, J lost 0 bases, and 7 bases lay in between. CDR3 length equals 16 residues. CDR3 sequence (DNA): TGCGCCAGCAGCCAAGTGCCCCGCTCTGGGGCCAACGTCCTGACTTTC. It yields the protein CASSQVPRSGANVLTF.

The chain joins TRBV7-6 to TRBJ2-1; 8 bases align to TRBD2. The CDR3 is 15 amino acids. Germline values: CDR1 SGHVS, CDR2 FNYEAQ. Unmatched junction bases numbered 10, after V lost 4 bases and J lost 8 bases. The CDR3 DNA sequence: TGTGCCAGCAGCTCAGAGAGCGGGAGAACGCATGAGCAGTTCTTC. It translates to CASSSESGRTHEQFF. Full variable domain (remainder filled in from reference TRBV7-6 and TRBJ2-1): GAGVSQSPRYKVTKRGQDVALRCDPISGHVSLYWYRQALGQGPEFLTYFNYEAQQDKSGLPNDRFSAERPEGSISTLTIQRTEQRDSAMYRCASSSESGRTHEQFFGPGTRLTVL.

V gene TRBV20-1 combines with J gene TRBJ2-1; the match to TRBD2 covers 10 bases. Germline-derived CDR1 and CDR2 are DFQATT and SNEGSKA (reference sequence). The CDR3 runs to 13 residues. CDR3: CSAWSGRDNEQFF. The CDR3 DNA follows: TGCAGCGCGTGGAGCGGGAGGGACAATGAGCAGTTCTTC.

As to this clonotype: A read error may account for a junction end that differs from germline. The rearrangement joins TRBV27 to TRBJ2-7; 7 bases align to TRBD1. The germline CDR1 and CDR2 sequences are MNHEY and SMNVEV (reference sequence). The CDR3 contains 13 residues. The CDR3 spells CAGREQGNYEQYF. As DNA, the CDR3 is TGTGCCGGCAGGGAACAGGGGAACTACGAGCAGTACTTC.

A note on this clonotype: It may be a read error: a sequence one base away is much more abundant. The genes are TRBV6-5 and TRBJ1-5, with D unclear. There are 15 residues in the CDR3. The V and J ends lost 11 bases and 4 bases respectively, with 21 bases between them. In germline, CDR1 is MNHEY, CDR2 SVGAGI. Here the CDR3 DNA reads TGTGCCGTCCGGCGGGGAGAACTTAGGAATCAGCCCCAGCATTTT. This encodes CAVRRGELRNQPQHF.